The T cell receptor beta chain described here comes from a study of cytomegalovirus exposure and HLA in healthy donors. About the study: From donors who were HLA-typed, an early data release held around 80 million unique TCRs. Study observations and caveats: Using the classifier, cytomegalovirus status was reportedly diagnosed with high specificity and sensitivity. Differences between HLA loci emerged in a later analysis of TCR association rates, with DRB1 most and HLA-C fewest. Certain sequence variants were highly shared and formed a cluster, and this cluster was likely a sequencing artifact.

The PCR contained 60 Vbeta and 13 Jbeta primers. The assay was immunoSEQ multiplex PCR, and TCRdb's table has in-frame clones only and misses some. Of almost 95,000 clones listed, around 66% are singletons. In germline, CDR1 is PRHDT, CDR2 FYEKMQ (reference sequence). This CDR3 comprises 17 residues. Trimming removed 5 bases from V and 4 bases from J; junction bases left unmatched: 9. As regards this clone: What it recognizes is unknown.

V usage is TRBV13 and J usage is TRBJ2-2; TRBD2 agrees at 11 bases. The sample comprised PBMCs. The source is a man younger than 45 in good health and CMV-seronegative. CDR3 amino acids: CASSRTLAGVVTGELFF. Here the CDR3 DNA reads TGTGCCAGCAGCCGAACACTAGCGGGAGTTGTCACCGGGGAGCTGTTTTTT. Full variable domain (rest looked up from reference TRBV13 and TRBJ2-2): AAGVIQSPRHLIKEKRETATLKCYPIPRHDTVYWYQQGPGQDPQFLISFYEKMQSDKGSIPDRFSAQQFSDYHSELNMSSLELGDSALYFCASSRTLAGVVTGELFFGEGSRLTVL.